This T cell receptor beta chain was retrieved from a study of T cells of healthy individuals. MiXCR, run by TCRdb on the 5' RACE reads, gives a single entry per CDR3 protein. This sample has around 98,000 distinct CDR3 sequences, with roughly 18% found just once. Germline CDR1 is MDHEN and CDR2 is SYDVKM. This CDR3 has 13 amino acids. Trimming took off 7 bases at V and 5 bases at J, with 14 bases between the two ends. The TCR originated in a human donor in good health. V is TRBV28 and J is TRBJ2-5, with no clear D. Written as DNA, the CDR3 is TGTGCCAGCAACCCCATGATAGGGGAGACCCAGTACTTC. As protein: CASNPMIGETQYF.